The clone carrying this T cell receptor beta chain came up a few times. Its antigen is still unknown. TCRdb re-called the 5' RACE reads through MiXCR, storing one row per CDR3 protein. Of hundreds of thousands of distinct CDR3 sequences in the sample, more than 9% were seen once. This sample was taken from a study of identical twins. Study outcomes and limitations: Within twin pairs, the out-of-frame alpha sequences they shared showed excess low generation probability. Conclusions leaned on cross-sectional statistical analysis and did not track the same donors over time.

This sample was also put to use in a study of yellow fever vaccine responses in identical twins.

This clonotype was obtained from a woman aged 18 to 35 in good health. Material: CD8+ T cells sorted from blood.

The CDR3 sequence: CASSLARVRNAGELFF. As DNA, the CDR3 is TGTGCCAGCAGCTTAGCCCGCGTACGTAACGCCGGGGAGCTGTTTTTT. The V and J genes are TRBV7-8 and TRBJ2-2, with unresolved D. The CDR3 has 16 residues. CDR1 SGHVS and CDR2 FQNEAQ come from the germline V gene. The V end lost 0 bases, the J end lost 6 bases, and 14 bases lay between the germline ends.